This is a list of T cell receptor beta chains from one sample in a study of blood T cell repertoires in COVID-19. Repertoires were generated with immunoSEQ multiplex PCR, while TCRdb's copy carries only in-frame clones and drops some. Counted here are 120,000 to 150,000 clones, 82% occurring once; the ten biggest clones make up approximately 16%. The sample was peripheral blood. These receptor sequences come from a human donor with acute or convalescent COVID-19. The donor label of this sample is uncertain. Both conserved end residues are part of each CDR3.

V gene: TRBV11-2
J gene: TRBJ2-5
CDR3 protein: CASSLVGSSGQETQYF

V gene: TRBV7-9
J gene: TRBJ2-7
CDR3 protein: CASSPSPGLAGGSYEQYF

V gene: TRBV21-1
J gene: TRBJ1-2
CDR3 protein: CASSSRDHAHYGYTF

V gene: TRBV19
J gene: TRBJ1-2
CDR3 protein: CASSIHQGGYGYTF

V gene: TRBV15
J gene: TRBJ1-4
CDR3 protein: CATSGGTNEKLFF

V gene: TRBV7-9
J gene: TRBJ1-5
CDR3 protein: CASSLARGGPNQPQHF

V gene: TRBV20-1
J gene: TRBJ2-5
CDR3 protein: CSAENQETQYF

V gene: TRBV7-2
J gene: TRBJ1-5
CDR3 protein: CASSLMEKPQHF

V gene: TRBV11-3
J gene: TRBJ2-1
CDR3 protein: CASSLEGRGSGLGQTSSYNEQFF

V gene: TRBV7-8
J gene: TRBJ2-7
CDR3 protein: CASSPTGFFREQYF

V gene: TRBV7-9
J gene: TRBJ1-2
CDR3 protein: CASSPDRVGYTF

V gene: TRBV30
J gene: TRBJ1-1
CDR3 protein: CAWSTRGAEAFF

V gene: TRBV5-6
J gene: TRBJ1-2
CDR3 protein: CASSFTTNYGYTF

V gene: TRBV3-1/TRBV3-2
J gene: TRBJ2-7
CDR3 protein: CASSQGIFEGEQYF

V gene: TRBV7-2
J gene: TRBJ2-5
CDR3 protein: CASSPTPPGEETQYF

V gene: TRBV6-5
J gene: TRBJ2-7
CDR3 protein: CASSHNVGYEQYF

V gene: TRBV30
J gene: TRBJ1-5
CDR3 protein: CAWSGGRNQPQHF

V gene: TRBV6-2/TRBV6-3
J gene: TRBJ1-1
CDR3 protein: CASSYRRRTGDTEAFF

V gene: TRBV6-1
J gene: TRBJ1-3
CDR3 protein: CASSEARVYF

V gene: TRBV7-9
J gene: TRBJ1-1
CDR3 protein: CASSPYPGGTMNTEAFF

V gene: TRBV6-2/TRBV6-3
J gene: TRBJ1-6
CDR3 protein: CASSRTAYNSPLHF

V gene: TRBV7-8
J gene: TRBJ1-1
CDR3 protein: CASSLEYGSSRFSTMNTEAFF

V gene: TRBV28
J gene: TRBJ1-1
CDR3 protein: CASSVDRANTEAFF